Following are 28 T cell receptor beta chains from one sample sequenced in a study of post-analysis software for immune sequencing data. Whole-study findings and limits: Comparison of patients with controls showed roughly five TRBV segments more frequent in patients, TRBV5-6, TRBV5-1 and TRBV20-1 among them.

These receptors have no known antigen. Researchers reported that TCR beta cDNA libraries carried unique molecular identifiers. TCRdb itself ran the PCR reads through MiXCR, one entry per CDR3 protein. The sample lists hundreds of thousands of distinct CDR3 sequences, 25% to 30% occurring once. Sequencing was done on a sample of blood. The receptors were gathered from a girl between 10 and 17 years old with multiple sclerosis.

This sequence joins TRBV7-9 and TRBJ1-5; 7 bases agree with TRBD1. CDR3 size: 16 residues. Per germline, CDR1 SEHNR and CDR2 FQNEAQ (reference sequence). Trimming cost V 0 bases and J 2 bases; bases outside gene matches: 4. The CDR3 coding sequence is TGTGCCAGCAGCTTAGCACAGGGGCTGGGCAATCAGCCCCAGCATTTT. It encodes CASSLAQGLGNQPQHF.

V and J are TRBV7-2 and TRBJ2-5, with 7 bases fitting TRBD2. CDR1 is SGHTA, CDR2 FQGNSA, per germline. With V trimmed by 5 bases and J by 6 bases, 6 bases remained unmatched. This CDR3 has 13 amino acids. CDR3 region: CASSLDGRKTQYF. CDR3 DNA: TGTGCCAGCAGCCTCGACGGGAGGAAGACCCAGTACTTC. The full variable domain, rest sourced from reference TRBV7-2 and TRBJ2-5, is GAGVSQSPSNKVTEKGKDVELRCDPISGHTALYWYRQSLGQGLEFLIYFQGNSAPDKSGLPSDRFSAERTGGSVSTLTIQRTQQEDSAVYLCASSLDGRKTQYFGPGTRLLVL.

This rearrangement joins TRBV5-1 to TRBJ2-7, with no clear D. This CDR3 comprises 12 residues. The ends were cut back, 6 bases at V and 2 bases at J, with 9 bases in the middle. Germline CDR1 is SGHRS and CDR2 is YFSETQ. CDR3 residues: CASIPTTYEQYF. The CDR3, as DNA: TGCGCCAGCATCCCGACCACCTACGAGCAGTACTTC.

Notes on this clonotype: Germline and junction disagree at one end, which may indicate a read error. V is TRBV6-1 and J is TRBJ2-1; 9 nucleotides match TRBD1. The CDR3 sequence is 14 residues long. Germline V gene sequence: CDR1 MNHNS, CDR2 SASEGT. The CDR3 region has the DNA TGTGCCTCTACCGACCGGGACAGGGTTGATGAGCAGGTCTTC. As protein: CASTDRDRVDEQVF.

This clonotype occurred a few times. The chain joins TRBV6-1 to TRBJ2-3; no clear D gene. Trimming pared 2 bases from V and 1 base from J, leaving 10 bases between. The length of the CDR3 is 15 residues. Looked up from germline, CDR1 is MNHNS and CDR2 is SASEGT. The CDR3, as DNA: TGTGCCAGCAGTGAAAGGAGCTCTCGCACAGATACGCAGTATTTT. Its protein is CASSERSSRTDTQYF.

The V and J genes are TRBV5-1 and TRBJ1-1; tentative D call: TRBD1 (5 bases). V shed 5 bases and J shed 1 base, with 15 bases lying between them. CDR3 size: 15 residues. In germline, CDR1 is SGHRS, CDR2 YFSETQ. The CDR3, as DNA: TGCGCCAGCAGTTCCTGGAGCAGGGCGAACACTGAAGCTTTCTTT. Translating gives CASSSWSRANTEAFF.

This sequence joins TRBV29-1 and TRBJ2-7; D might be TRBD2 (5 bases). This CDR3 has 13 amino acids. Germline V gives CDR1 SQVTM, CDR2 ANQGSEA. V shed 7 bases and J shed 6 bases, with 19 bases lying between them. DNA of the CDR3: TGCAGCGCCCGGACGAGGGAGACGGCCGAGCAGTACTTC. Amino acid sequence: CSARTRETAEQYF.

This clonotype was seen more than once but under ten times. The rearrangement joins TRBV6-5 to TRBJ2-1; D may be TRBD2 (7 bases). Looked up from germline, CDR1 is MNHEY and CDR2 is SVGAGI. The CDR3 is 16 amino acids. V was clipped by 0 bases and J by 4 bases, with 13 bases between them. The CDR3 spells CASSYSVGGPYNEQFF. CDR3 nucleotide sequence: TGTGCCAGCAGTTACTCAGTCGGGGGGCCTTACAATGAGCAGTTCTTC.

The chain couples TRBV6-5 to TRBJ1-4, with 7 positions matching TRBD1. The CDR3 loop spans 14 amino acids. After removal of 5 bases from V and 7 bases from J, the junction contained 7 bases not matched to a gene. From germline, CDR1 is MNHEY and CDR2 SVGAGI. CDR3: CASSRGTDVEKLFF. The CDR3 DNA follows: TGTGCCAGCAGTCGCGGGACAGATGTTGAAAAACTGTTTTTT.

In its sample, this clonotype was seen a few times. The rearrangement links TRBV5-1 to TRBJ2-7, with D possibly being TRBD1 or TRBD2 (5 bases each). The CDR3 totals 14 residues. V was clipped by 4 bases and J by 2 bases, with 13 bases between them. Germline V gene data show CDR1 as SGHRS and CDR2 as YFSETQ. CDR3 sequence: CASSRGTPPYEQYF. The CDR3 DNA follows: TGCGCCAGCAGCCGTGGGACGCCGCCCTACGAGCAGTACTTC.

V and J are TRBV20-1 and TRBJ1-2; 8 bases map to TRBD1. Germline assignment: CDR1 DFQATT and CDR2 SNEGSKA (reference sequence). The V segment lost 3 bases and the J segment 7 bases; nucleotides outside the gene matches: 7. This CDR3 is built from 13 residues. The CDR3 loop reads CSARDRTGSGYTF. For the CDR3, the DNA is TGCAGTGCTAGGGACAGGACAGGGAGTGGCTACACCTTC.

The rearrangement links TRBV4-1 to TRBJ1-2; tentative D call: TRBD1 (6 bases). Trimming pared 2 bases from V and 3 bases from J, leaving 10 bases between. Germline V gives CDR1 MGHRA, CDR2 YSYEKL. The CDR3 loop spans 14 amino acids. CDR3 coding DNA: TGCGCCAGCAGCCAATCAACAGGGTACTATGGCTACACCTTC. Amino acid sequence: CASSQSTGYYGYTF.

V is TRBV20-1 and J is TRBJ2-5, with 7 positions matching TRBD2. Germline loops: CDR1 DFQATT, CDR2 SNEGSKA (reference sequence). This CDR3 is built from 11 residues. Trimming removed 5 bases from V and 11 bases from J; junction bases left unmatched: 8. In nucleotides, the CDR3 is TGCAGTGCTTGGGGGGACTATGAGCAGTACTTC. The encoded protein is CSAWGDYEQYF.

J is TRBJ2-3 and V is TRBV28; unclear D gene. V lost 5 bases to trimming and J lost 4 bases, with 19 bases between them. CDR1 is MDHEN and CDR2 is SYDVKM in the germline V gene. The CDR3 length is 16 residues. This chain's CDR3 is CASSRSLPIRPDTQYF. CDR3 DNA sequence: TGTGCCAGCAGTCGGAGTCTCCCGATTAGGCCAGATACGCAGTATTTT.

This clonotype was counted a few times. The J gene is TRBJ2-3, the V gene TRBV5-6, with 8 bases identical to TRBD1. J was trimmed by 4 bases and V by 4 bases; bases with no gene match: 8. Germline V gene data show CDR1 as SGHDT and CDR2 as YYEEEE. The CDR3 sequence is 15 residues long. The CDR3 DNA reads as TGTGCCAGCAGCCGCAGGGGACAGGTCCCAGATACGCAGTATTTT. This encodes CASSRRGQVPDTQYF.

This clonotype was observed a handful of times. The chain employs TRBV5-1 and TRBJ1-1; D call uncertain. Per germline, CDR1 SGHRS and CDR2 YFSETQ. Trimming cost V 2 bases and J 4 bases, with 15 bases left between them. This CDR3 contains 15 residues. CDR3 in amino acids: CASSLRLSGSTEAFF. DNA for the CDR3: TGCGCCAGCAGCTTAAGACTGTCCGGGAGCACTGAAGCTTTCTTT.

The J gene is TRBJ2-3, the V gene TRBV20-1, with 11 positions matching TRBD2. Unmatched junction bases numbered 6, after V lost 5 bases and J lost 2 bases. This CDR3 comprises 15 residues. Germline assignment: CDR1 DFQATT and CDR2 SNEGSKA (reference sequence). Here the CDR3 DNA reads TGCAGTGCTCCCGGGACTAGCGGTATCACAGATACGCAGTATTTT. Translating gives CSAPGTSGITDTQYF.

Comments on this clonotype: A read error may account for a junction end that differs from germline. This chain connects TRBV10-3 to TRBJ2-6; D is perhaps TRBD1 (6 bases). CDR1 is ENHRY and CDR2 is SYGVKD in the germline V gene. CDR3 length: 15 residues. The CDR3 here is CAIVRGHSGANVRTF. The CDR3 nucleotides read TGTGCCATCGTCAGGGGCCATTCTGGGGCCAACGTCCGGACTTTC.

The chain joins TRBV3-1 to TRBJ1-1, with D maybe TRBD1 (5 bases). The CDR3 has 17 amino acids. Germline V CDR1 and CDR2: LGHDT, YNNKEL (reference sequence). V was shortened by 1 base and J by 4 bases, with 19 bases between the two germline ends. The CDR3 here is CASSQVWASPGGTEAFF. CDR3 DNA: TGTGCCAGCAGCCAAGTTTGGGCTTCACCGGGGGGCACTGAAGCTTTCTTT.

This clonotype was recorded many times. This rearrangement joins TRBV29-1 to TRBJ2-5; the D call may be TRBD1 or TRBD2 (5 bases each). Per the germline V gene, CDR1 is SQVTM and CDR2 is ANQGSEA. Trimming took 3 bases from V and 4 from J, leaving 9 bases between them. The CDR3 consists of 12 residues. CDR3 nucleotide sequence: TGCAGCGTTGATGAGGGGCCAGAGACCCAGTACTTC. This codes for CSVDEGPETQYF. The whole variable domain, remainder taken from reference TRBV29-1 and TRBJ2-5, is SAVISQKPSRDICQRGTSLTIQCQVDSQVTMMFWYRQQPGQSLTLIATANQGSEATYESGFVIDKFPISRPNLTFSTLTVSNMSPEDSSIYLCSVDEGPETQYFGPGTRLLVL.

The genes are TRBV7-2 and TRBJ2-1; tentative D call: TRBD1 (6 bases). Germline V CDR1 and CDR2: SGHTA, FQGNSA. This CDR3 comprises 16 residues. With 4 bases removed from V and 2 bases from J, the gap between germline ends came to 15 bases. The CDR3 region is CASSSLIGTPYNEQFF. The CDR3 DNA sequence: TGTGCCAGCAGCTCGCTAATAGGGACACCCTACAATGAGCAGTTCTTC.

There are a few counts of this clonotype. The J gene is TRBJ2-5, the V gene TRBV9, with D possibly matching TRBD2 (6 bases). CDR3 size: 16 residues. The V and J ends lost 4 bases and 2 bases respectively, with 18 bases between them. Germline V gives CDR1 SGDLS, CDR2 YYNGEE. The CDR3 reads CASSSQTSLSQETQYF. The DNA for the CDR3 is TGTGCCAGCAGCTCCCAGACTAGTCTCTCTCAAGAGACCCAGTACTTC.

This chain uses TRBV9 with TRBJ2-3; D unclear. Germline loops: CDR1 SGDLS, CDR2 YYNGEE. This CDR3 is 14 amino acids long. With 3 bases removed from V and 1 base from J, the gap between germline ends came to 9 bases. CDR3 in amino acids: CASSANGGTDTQYF. The CDR3 coding sequence is TGTGCCAGCAGCGCCAATGGGGGCACAGATACGCAGTATTTT.

The V call is TRBV20-1, the J call TRBJ2-1, with 8 bases matching TRBD2. The CDR3 contains 12 residues. V trimming: 5 bases; J trimming: 8 bases; junction bases outside the gene matches: 5. Germline V gene data show CDR1 as DFQATT and CDR2 as SNEGSKA (reference sequence). The CDR3 DNA reads TGCAGTGCTCCGGGACTAGGCGATGAGCAGTTCTTC. Encoded protein: CSAPGLGDEQFF.

This clonotype was recorded only once. The chain combines TRBV7-9 with TRBJ2-3; D unresolved. The V end lost 5 bases, the J end lost 3 bases, and 12 bases lay between the germline ends. The length of the CDR3 is 14 residues. Germline CDR1 SEHNR, CDR2 FQNEAQ (reference sequence). This chain's CDR3 is CASSLTHGTDTQYF. CDR3 in DNA: TGTGCCAGCAGCCTCACCCATGGGACAGATACGCAGTATTTT.

The sample holds a few counts of this clonotype. The V call is TRBV20-1, the J call TRBJ2-1; TRBD1 agrees at 7 bases. With 4 bases clipped from V and 3 bases from J, the junction kept 6 bases outside the gene matches. There are 14 residues in the CDR3. Per germline, CDR1 DFQATT and CDR2 SNEGSKA (reference sequence). The CDR3 sequence: CSANRGFFYNEQFF. CDR3 nucleotide sequence: TGCAGTGCTAACAGGGGCTTTTTCTACAATGAGCAGTTCTTC.

This clonotype has just a few counts. The gene calls are TRBV7-9 and TRBJ2-4, with D unclear. The J call may be incorrect, as the DNA end agrees better with TRBJ2-7. This CDR3 is built from 12 residues. Germline V gene lookup returns CDR1 SEHNR and CDR2 FQNEAQ (reference sequence). The CDR3 reads CASSQDRDEQYF. CDR3 in DNA: TGTGCCAGCAGCCAGGACCGGGACGAGCAGTACTTC.

The rearrangement uses TRBV7-2 and TRBJ2-1; 10 bases line up with TRBD1. CDR1 is SGHTA and CDR2 is FQGNSA in the germline V gene. Trimming took 7 bases from V and 10 from J; bases not matched to a gene: 10. This CDR3 comprises 14 residues. The CDR3 reads CASKTGGALREQFF. The CDR3 DNA reads TGTGCCAGCAAGACAGGGGGCGCCTTAAGGGAGCAGTTCTTC.